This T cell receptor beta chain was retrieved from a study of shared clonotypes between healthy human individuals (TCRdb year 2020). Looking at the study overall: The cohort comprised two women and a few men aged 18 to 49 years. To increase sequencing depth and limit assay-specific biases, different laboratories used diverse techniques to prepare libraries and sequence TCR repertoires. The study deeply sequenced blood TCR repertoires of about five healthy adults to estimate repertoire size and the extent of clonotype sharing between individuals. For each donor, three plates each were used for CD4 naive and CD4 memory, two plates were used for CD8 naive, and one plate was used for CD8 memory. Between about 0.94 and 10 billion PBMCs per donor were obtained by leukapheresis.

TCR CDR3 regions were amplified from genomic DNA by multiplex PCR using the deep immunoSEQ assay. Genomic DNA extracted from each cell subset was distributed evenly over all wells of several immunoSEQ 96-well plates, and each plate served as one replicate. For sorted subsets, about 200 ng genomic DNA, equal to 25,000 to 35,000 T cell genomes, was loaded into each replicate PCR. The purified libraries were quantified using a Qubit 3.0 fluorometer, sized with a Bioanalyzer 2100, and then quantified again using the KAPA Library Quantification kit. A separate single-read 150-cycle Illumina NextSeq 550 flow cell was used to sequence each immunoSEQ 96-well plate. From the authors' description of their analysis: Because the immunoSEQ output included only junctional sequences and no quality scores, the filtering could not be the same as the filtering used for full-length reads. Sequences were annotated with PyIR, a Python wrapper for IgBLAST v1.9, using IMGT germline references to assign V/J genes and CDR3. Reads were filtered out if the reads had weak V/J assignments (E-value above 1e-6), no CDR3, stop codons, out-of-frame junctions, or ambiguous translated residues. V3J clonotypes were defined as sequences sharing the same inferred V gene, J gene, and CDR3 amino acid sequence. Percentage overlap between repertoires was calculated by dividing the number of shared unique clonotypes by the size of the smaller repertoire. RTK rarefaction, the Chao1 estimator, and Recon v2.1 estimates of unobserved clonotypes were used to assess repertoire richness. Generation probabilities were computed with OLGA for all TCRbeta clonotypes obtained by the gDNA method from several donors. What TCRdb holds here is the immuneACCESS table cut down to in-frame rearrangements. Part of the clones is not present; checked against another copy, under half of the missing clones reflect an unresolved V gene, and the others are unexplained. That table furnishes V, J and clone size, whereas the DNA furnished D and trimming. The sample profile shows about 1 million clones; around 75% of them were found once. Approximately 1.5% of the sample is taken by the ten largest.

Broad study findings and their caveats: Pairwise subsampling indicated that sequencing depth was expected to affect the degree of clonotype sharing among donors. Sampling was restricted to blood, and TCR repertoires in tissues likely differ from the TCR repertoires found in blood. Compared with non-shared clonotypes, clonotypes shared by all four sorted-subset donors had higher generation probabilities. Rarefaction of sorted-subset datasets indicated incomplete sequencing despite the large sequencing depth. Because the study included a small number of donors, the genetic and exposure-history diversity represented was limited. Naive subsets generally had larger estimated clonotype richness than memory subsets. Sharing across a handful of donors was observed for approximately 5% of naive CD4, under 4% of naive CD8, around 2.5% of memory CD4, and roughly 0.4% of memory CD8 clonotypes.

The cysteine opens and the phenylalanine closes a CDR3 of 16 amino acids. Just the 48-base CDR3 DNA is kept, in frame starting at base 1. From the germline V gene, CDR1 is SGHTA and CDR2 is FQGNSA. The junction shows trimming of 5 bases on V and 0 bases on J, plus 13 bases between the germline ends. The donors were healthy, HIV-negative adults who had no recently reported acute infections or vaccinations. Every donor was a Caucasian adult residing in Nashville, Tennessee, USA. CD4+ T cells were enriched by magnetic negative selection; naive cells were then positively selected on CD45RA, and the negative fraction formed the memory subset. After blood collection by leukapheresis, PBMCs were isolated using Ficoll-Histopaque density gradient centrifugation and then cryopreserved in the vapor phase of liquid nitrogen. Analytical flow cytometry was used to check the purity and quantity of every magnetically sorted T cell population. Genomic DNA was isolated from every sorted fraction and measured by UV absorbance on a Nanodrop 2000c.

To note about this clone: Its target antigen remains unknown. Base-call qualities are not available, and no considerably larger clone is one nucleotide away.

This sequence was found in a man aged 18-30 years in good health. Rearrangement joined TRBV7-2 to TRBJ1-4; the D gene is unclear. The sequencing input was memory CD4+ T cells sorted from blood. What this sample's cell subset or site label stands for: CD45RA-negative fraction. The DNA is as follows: TGTGCCAGCAGCCCCTCCCTTGCCGCAACTAATGAAAAACTGTTTTTT. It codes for CASSPSLAATNEKLFF.